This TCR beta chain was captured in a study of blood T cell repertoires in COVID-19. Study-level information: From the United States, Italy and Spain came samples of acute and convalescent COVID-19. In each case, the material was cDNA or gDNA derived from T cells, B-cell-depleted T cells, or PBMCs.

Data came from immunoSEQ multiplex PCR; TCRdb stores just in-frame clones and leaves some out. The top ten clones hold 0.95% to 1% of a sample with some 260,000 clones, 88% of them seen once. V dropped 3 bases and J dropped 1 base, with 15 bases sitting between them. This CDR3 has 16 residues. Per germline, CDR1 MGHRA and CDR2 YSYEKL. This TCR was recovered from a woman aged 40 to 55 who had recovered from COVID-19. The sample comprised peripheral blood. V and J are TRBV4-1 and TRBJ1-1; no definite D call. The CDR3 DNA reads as TGCGCCAGCAGCCAGACTTGGTCTTTCGGGAACACTGAAGCTTTCTTT. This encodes CASSQTWSFGNTEAFF.